This record covers a single T cell receptor beta chain. Its antigen is unidentified. A TCRbeta library incorporating unique molecular identifiers was prepared. TCRdb passed the PCR reads through MiXCR, listing each CDR3 protein once. The table records about 240,000 distinct CDR3 sequences, roughly 23% of them present only once. The data were obtained in a study of T-cell reconstitution after alpha-beta-depleted transplantation in children. Study conclusions and caveats: Diversity and T-cell counts at one year after transplant derived mostly from new T cells.

The sample was PBMCs, taken before TCRalphabeta/CD19-depleted stem cell transplant. This TCR was recovered from a girl aged 2-15 years with Fanconi anemia, due to receive a stem cell transplant.

The CDR3 region has the DNA TGTGCCAGCAGTTTTGACCAAGAGACCCAGTACTTC. Amino acids: CASSFDQETQYF. V and J are TRBV12-3 or TRBV12-4 and TRBJ2-5; D not resolved. Between the trimmed V and J ends, which lost 3 bases and 0 bases, there was a span of 2 bases. CDR3 length: 12 residues.